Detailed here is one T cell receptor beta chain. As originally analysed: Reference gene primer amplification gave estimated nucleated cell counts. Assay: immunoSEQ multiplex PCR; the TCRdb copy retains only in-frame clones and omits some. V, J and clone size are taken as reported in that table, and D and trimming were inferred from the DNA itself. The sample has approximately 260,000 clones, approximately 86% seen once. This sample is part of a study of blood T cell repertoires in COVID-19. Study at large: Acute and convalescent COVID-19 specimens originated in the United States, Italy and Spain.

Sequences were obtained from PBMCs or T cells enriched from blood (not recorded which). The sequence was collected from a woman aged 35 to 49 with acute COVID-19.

The CDR3 reads CASSPLSGGPQETQYF. For the CDR3, the DNA is TGTGCCAGCAGCCCGCTTAGCGGGGGCCCACAAGAGACCCAGTACTTC. The chain recombines TRBV3-1 (or the pseudogene TRBV3-2) with TRBJ2-5; 9 bases fit TRBD2. J gave up 2 bases and V 4 bases, and 8 bases lay outside the gene matches. This CDR3 has 16 amino acids. CDR1 is LGHDT and CDR2 is YNNKEL in the germline V gene (reference sequence).